These 8 T cell receptor beta chains came from one sample sequenced in a study of T cells after posttransplantation cyclophosphamide. Sampled 1 year posttransplant, controls received myeloablative marrow transplants, methotrexate and a calcineurin inhibitor. Using immunoSEQ multiplex PCR, the repertoire was profiled, and TCRdb retains in-frame clones only, with some absent. This table has over 15,000 clones, around 84% appearing once. The sequencing here drew on PBMCs, taken after allogeneic stem cell transplant with calcineurin inhibitor and methotrexate. The receptor set was obtained from a female patient aged 18 to 30 who received an allogeneic stem cell transplant from an unrelated donor, was CMV-positive, and had acute and chronic GVHD. The graft donor may have given rise to some T cells.

This clone was recorded a few times. This chain uses TRBV19 with TRBJ1-4; D is possibly TRBD1 (5 bases). Germline V gene lookup returns CDR1 LNHDA and CDR2 SQIVND (reference sequence). The CDR3 runs to 14 residues. Trimming stripped 7 bases from V and 8 bases from J, with 17 bases between. As DNA, the CDR3 is TGTGCCAGTACGCGGATGGGGACTGGAGAAAAACTGTTTTTT. Translating it yields CASTRMGTGEKLFF.

This chain links TRBV7-9 with TRBJ2-1, with TRBD1 as a possible D gene (6 bases). Germline CDR1 and CDR2: SEHNR and FQNEAQ (reference sequence). The CDR3 has 13 amino acids. V dropped 2 bases and J dropped 12 bases, with 14 bases sitting between them. CDR3 sequence: CASSLPRQAVQFF. Written as DNA, the CDR3 is TGTGCCAGCAGCTTACCGAGACAGGCGGTGCAGTTCTTC.

This rearrangement joins TRBV5-1 to TRBJ2-5, with D unresolved. V lost 1 base and J lost 5, with 12 bases in between. Germline V gene data show CDR1 as SGHRS and CDR2 as YFSETQ. The CDR3 extends over 14 amino acids. The CDR3 DNA follows: TGCGCCAGCAGCTTGAGAGCCGCCGAGGAGACCCAGTACTTC. It yields the protein CASSLRAAEETQYF. The whole variable domain, remainder taken from reference TRBV5-1 and TRBJ2-5, is KAGVTQTPRYLIKTRGQQVTLSCSPISGHRSVSWYQQTPGQGLQFLFEYFSETQRNKGNFPGRFSGRQFSNSRSEMNVSTLELGDSALYLCASSLRAAEETQYFGPGTRLLVL.

In DNA, the CDR3 is TGTGCCAGTGCTGACAGGGCCTCCTACGAGCAGTACTTC. It yields the protein CASADRASYEQYF. The chain employs TRBV19 and TRBJ2-7, with 7 bases fitting TRBD1. Unmatched junction bases numbered 4, after V lost 8 bases and J lost 0 bases. Looked up from germline, CDR1 is LNHDA and CDR2 is SQIVND (reference sequence). The CDR3 runs 13 residues. Full variable domain (outside the CDR3, taken from reference TRBV19 and TRBJ2-7): DGGITQSPKYLFRKEGQNVTLSCEQNLNHDAMYWYRQDPGQGLRLIYYSQIVNDFQKGDIAEGYSVSREKKESFPLTVTSAQKNPTAFYLCASADRASYEQYFGPGTRLTVT.

CDR3 loop: CASSFRGQGSATGELFF. CDR3 DNA: TGCGCCAGCAGCTTCCGGGGACAGGGATCGGCCACCGGGGAGCTGTTTTTT. The J gene is TRBJ2-2, the V gene TRBV5-1; 9 bases are shared with TRBD1. The CDR3 spans 17 residues. The junction had 9 bases not matched to a gene; V was cut back by 2 bases and J by 4 bases. CDR1 and CDR2 (germline): SGHRS, YFSETQ. The whole variable domain, filled in from reference TRBV5-1 and TRBJ2-2, reads KAGVTQTPRYLIKTRGQQVTLSCSPISGHRSVSWYQQTPGQGLQFLFEYFSETQRNKGNFPGRFSGRQFSNSRSEMNVSTLELGDSALYLCASSFRGQGSATGELFFGEGSRLTVL.

The chain carries TRBV28 and TRBJ2-1; 11 bases match TRBD2. Germline V gene sequence: CDR1 MDHEN, CDR2 SYDVKM. This CDR3 spans 15 amino acids. J was trimmed by 6 bases and V by 4 bases; bases with no gene match: 5. The CDR3 DNA reads as TGTGCCAGCAGTTCCCTAGCGGGAGGTATCAATGAGCAGTTCTTC. Its translation is CASSSLAGGINEQFF. Filled out from reference TRBV28 and TRBJ2-1, the complete variable domain reads DVKVTQSSRYLVKRTGEKVFLECVQDMDHENMFWYRQDPGLGLRLIYFSYDVKMKEKGDIPEGYSVSREKKERFSLILESASTNQTSMYLCASSSLAGGINEQFFGPGTRLTVL.

V and J are TRBV5-4 and TRBJ1-1; 7 bases fit TRBD1. V lost 4 bases to trimming and J lost 6 bases; unmatched junction nucleotides: 6. Germline CDR1 and CDR2: SGHNT and YYREEE (reference sequence). This CDR3 is built from 13 residues. The CDR3 region is CASSQRGRAEAFF. In nucleotides, the CDR3 is TGTGCCAGCAGCCAGAGGGGGCGCGCTGAAGCTTTCTTT.

This chain joins TRBV7-9 and TRBJ2-3; TRBD2 aligns across 10 bases. V lost 0 bases, J lost 2 bases, and 2 bases stayed unmatched. In germline, CDR1 is SEHNR, CDR2 FQNEAQ (reference sequence). The length of the CDR3 is 16 residues. The CDR3 DNA is TGTGCCAGCAGCTTAGCTAGCGGGAGGTCCACAGATACGCAGTATTTT. Translation gives CASSLASGRSTDTQYF. The entire variable domain, with the rest obtained from reference TRBV7-9 and TRBJ2-3, is as follows: DTGVSQNPRHKITKRGQNVTFRCDPISEHNRLYWYRQTLGQGPEFLTYFQNEAQLEKSRLLSDRFSAERPKGSFSTLEIQRTEQGDSAMYLCASSLASGRSTDTQYFGPGTRLTVL.